The 12 T cell receptor beta chains in this list originate from one sample, sequenced in a study of PD-L1 blockade in urothelial cancer. Using immunoSEQ multiplex PCR, the repertoire was profiled, and TCRdb retains in-frame clones only, with some absent. The table shows about 35,000 clones, with roughly 82% occurring only once. Time point given: pretreatment peripheral blood. The sequencing here drew on PBMCs, taken around atezolizumab (anti-PD-L1) treatment. Receptors were obtained from a man in his fifties or sixties with urothelial cancer.

This clone showed up just once. The gene calls are TRBV5-6 and TRBJ2-1; possibly TRBD1 for D (6 bases). Per the germline V gene, CDR1 is SGHDT and CDR2 is YYEEEE. The germline V and J ends were trimmed by 0 bases and 15 bases, with 13 bases remaining between them. The CDR3 spans 12 residues. CDR3 sequence: CASSLGGQEGFF. The CDR3 DNA reads TGTGCCAGCAGCTTGGGGGGACAAGAGGGGTTCTTC. Filled out from reference TRBV5-6 and TRBJ2-1, the complete variable domain reads DAGVTQSPTHLIKTRGQQVTLRCSPKSGHDTVSWYQQALGQGPQFIFQYYEEEERQRGNFPDRFSGHQFPNYSSELNVNALLLGDSALYLCASSLGGQEGFFGPGTRLTVL.

V is TRBV11-2 and J is TRBJ2-5; D is unresolved. V was trimmed by 7 bases and J by 1 base, leaving 10 bases between them. Germline assignment: CDR1 SGHAT and CDR2 FQNNGV. CDR3 length: 13 residues. The CDR3 region has the DNA TGTGCCAGCACCCCCGAGATCCAAGAGACCCAGTACTTC. Amino acid sequence: CASTPEIQETQYF.

The chain employs TRBV2 and TRBJ2-5; TRBD2 matches 8 bases. The CDR3 loop spans 14 amino acids. In germline, CDR1 is SNHLY, CDR2 FYNNEI. V dropped 6 bases and J dropped 5; count of bases not matched to a gene: 8. The DNA of the CDR3 is TGTGCCAGCAGCCCCCTAACGGGGGGGGAGACCCAGTACTTC. Translation: CASSPLTGGETQYF.

J is TRBJ2-1 and V is TRBV30; 14 positions agree with TRBD2. The length of the CDR3 is 15 residues. Germline V gives CDR1 GTSNPN, CDR2 SVGIG (reference sequence). Trimming removed 2 bases from V and 9 bases from J; junction bases left unmatched: 6. Here the CDR3 DNA reads TGTGCCTGGAGTTTAGGACTAGCGGGGGGAGCTGAGCAGTTCTTC. Translated: CAWSLGLAGGAEQFF.

The chain joins TRBV7-9 to TRBJ2-5, with 10 bases lining up with TRBD1. V was pared by 5 bases and J by 6 bases, with 6 bases of the junction left unmatched. Germline loops: CDR1 SEHNR, CDR2 FQNEAQ (reference sequence). The CDR3 consists of 14 residues. CDR3 protein: CASSMSDRGKTQYF. The CDR3 DNA reads TGTGCCAGCAGCATGTCGGACAGGGGGAAGACCCAGTACTTC.

The V gene is TRBV11-3, the J gene TRBJ2-3; D possibly corresponds to TRBD1 (5 bases). CDR1 and CDR2 (germline): SGHNT, YENEEA. Trimming stripped 3 bases from V and 6 bases from J, with 13 bases between. The CDR3 runs 14 residues. CDR3 sequence (DNA): TGTGCCAGCAGCTTCCACAATCCAGGGGATACGCAGTATTTT. Its translation: CASSFHNPGDTQYF.

V usage is TRBV30 and J usage is TRBJ2-1, with D possibly TRBD2 on 5 matching bases. Trimming took off 0 bases at V and 15 bases at J, with 15 bases between the two ends. Germline CDR1 and CDR2: GTSNPN and SVGIG (reference sequence). The CDR3 sequence is 12 residues long. The CDR3 DNA reads TGTGCCTGGAGTGTACGAGAAGGAGGCACGTTCTTC. Its protein product is CAWSVREGGTFF.

The V call is TRBV13, the J call TRBJ1-2; D is unclear. Germline lookup yields CDR1 PRHDT and CDR2 FYEKMQ (reference sequence). CDR3 size: 16 residues. Trimming cost V 1 base and J 3 bases, with 15 bases left between them. The CDR3 DNA reads as TGTGCCAGCAGCTTAGTAGGCCCCGGAGGGTACTATGGCTACACCTTC. Protein: CASSLVGPGGYYGYTF.

The chain recombines TRBV28 with TRBJ2-5; possible D gene TRBD1, 6 bases. CDR3 length equals 14 residues. Per germline, CDR1 MDHEN and CDR2 SYDVKM. Trimming pared 6 bases from V and 1 base from J, leaving 12 bases between. The CDR3 here is CASRIRDIQETQYF. CDR3 nucleotides: TGTGCCAGCAGAATAAGGGACATCCAAGAGACCCAGTACTTC.

The rearrangement joins TRBV28 to TRBJ2-7; 7 bases match TRBD1. The V and J ends lost 3 bases and 6 bases, in that order; junction bases with no gene match: 8. The CDR3 runs 14 residues. Germline loops: CDR1 MDHEN, CDR2 SYDVKM. The CDR3 DNA reads as TGTGCCAGCAGTTTGGGGGACAGCAGGCGCGAGCAGTACTTC. Protein sequence: CASSLGDSRREQYF.

This sequence joins TRBV6-1 and TRBJ1-1; TRBD1 agrees at 9 bases. V was clipped by 4 bases and J by 1 base; unmatched bases: 10. The CDR3 is made up of 17 amino acids. Germline-derived CDR1 and CDR2 are MNHNS and SASEGT. The CDR3 region has the DNA TGTGCCAGCAGTGGTAGTCCCGGGACAGGGTGGAACACTGAAGCTTTCTTT. Translating gives CASSGSPGTGWNTEAFF.

J is TRBJ2-3 and V is TRBV28; 7 nucleotides agree with TRBD1. The CDR3 has 13 residues. V dropped 5 bases and J dropped 9; count of bases not matched to a gene: 8. Germline CDR1 is MDHEN and CDR2 is SYDVKM. The CDR3 nucleotides are TGTGCCAGCAGTCCCGACAGGGTAGGGACGCAGTATTTT. The encoded protein is CASSPDRVGTQYF.